This entry features one TCR beta chain sequence. This record comes from a study of blood T cell repertoires in COVID-19. The CDR3 spans 14 residues. The germline V and J ends were trimmed by 1 base and 5 bases, with 10 bases remaining between them. Germline CDR1 SGHKS, CDR2 YYEKEE (reference sequence). TCRdb's copy holds only in-frame clones and misses some; the assay was immunoSEQ multiplex PCR. The data show some 350,000 clones, around 89% seen once. The source is a man younger than 35 with active or convalescent COVID-19. Source material: peripheral blood. The V and J genes are TRBV5-5 and TRBJ1-5; TRBD1 might be the D (5 bases). The DNA for the CDR3 is TGTGCCAGCAGCTTGCTGACAGTACATCAGCCCCAGCATTTT. Translation gives CASSLLTVHQPQHF.